The 26 T cell receptor beta chains listed next were all sequenced from one sample in a study of T cell repertoires in cytomegalovirus infection. TCRdb redid the calling of the reads with MiXCR, one entry per CDR3 protein. The sample lists 450,000 to 600,000 distinct CDR3 sequences, approximately 10% occurring once. The material sequenced was PBMCs. The receptor source for this set is a human donor in good health (CMV status not recorded). Some clones in this sample may be carry-over from other donors' samples.

This clonotype was seen ten or more times. The chain has TRBV7-9 and TRBJ1-1, with unresolved D. CDR1 SEHNR and CDR2 FQNEAQ come from the germline V gene (reference sequence). CDR3 length equals 14 residues. Between the trimmed V and J ends, which lost 2 bases and 1 base, there was a span of 8 bases. The chain's CDR3 is CASSLPDANTEAFF. Written as DNA, the CDR3 is TGTGCCAGCAGCTTACCCGATGCGAACACTGAAGCTTTCTTT.

This clonotype was recorded a few times. This chain links TRBV6-5 with TRBJ1-3; TRBD1 might be the D (5 bases). The CDR3 sequence is 15 residues long. V was shortened by 6 bases and J by 1 base, with 13 bases between the two germline ends. Germline CDR1 is MNHEY and CDR2 is SVGAGI. The CDR3 here is CASSSLSGSGNTIYF. The DNA of the CDR3 is TGTGCCAGCAGCTCGCTTTCAGGGTCTGGAAACACCATATATTTT.

This clonotype has at least ten counts. The rearrangement uses TRBV6-5 and TRBJ1-1; possible D gene TRBD1, 5 bases. Between the trimmed V and J ends, which lost 2 bases and 0 bases, there was a span of 10 bases. Germline assignment: CDR1 MNHEY and CDR2 SVGAGI. The CDR3 sequence is 15 residues long. This CDR3 is CASSYGEGLNTEAFF. The DNA of the CDR3 is TGTGCCAGCAGTTACGGAGAGGGGCTGAACACTGAAGCTTTCTTT.

The V gene is TRBV5-4, the J gene TRBJ2-4; possibly TRBD1 for D (5 bases). The ends were cut back, 0 bases at V and 2 bases at J, with 6 bases in the middle. This CDR3 region has 14 residues. Germline values: CDR1 SGHNT, CDR2 YYREEE (reference sequence). CDR3 DNA: TGTGCCAGCAGCTTGGGACAGCCCAAAAACATTCAGTACTTC. Translated, it gives CASSLGQPKNIQYF.

Ten or more counts support this clonotype. This sequence joins TRBV15 and TRBJ2-7, with a tentative D call TRBD2 (5 bases). The V gene's germline CDR1 is LNHNV and CDR2 YYDKDF (reference sequence). The V and J ends lost 1 base and 5 bases respectively, with 9 bases between them. The CDR3 loop spans 13 amino acids. CDR3 in amino acids: CATSRVAGHEQYF. DNA of the CDR3: TGTGCCACCAGCAGAGTTGCGGGCCACGAGCAGTACTTC.

The rearrangement joins TRBV20-1 to TRBJ2-7, with 11 positions matching TRBD2. Germline CDR1 DFQATT, CDR2 SNEGSKA (reference sequence). V lost 4 bases to trimming and J lost 3 bases; unmatched junction nucleotides: 8. The CDR3 has 15 residues. The CDR3 region is CSAISGGEDGYEQYF. The DNA of the CDR3 is TGCAGTGCTATTAGCGGGGGGGAGGACGGCTACGAGCAGTACTTC.

This clonotype was counted many times. The chain combines TRBV12-3 or TRBV12-4 with TRBJ2-1; 10 bases are a match to TRBD2. The length of the CDR3 is 16 residues. After removal of 6 bases from V and 4 bases from J, the junction contained 9 bases not matched to a gene. Written as DNA, the CDR3 is TGTGCCAGCAGCCGGATGACTAGCGGGTTTTACAATGAGCAGTTCTTC. It translates to CASSRMTSGFYNEQFF.

In this sample, this clonotype turned up many times. This rearrangement joins TRBV28 to TRBJ2-3; the match to TRBD1 covers 9 bases. The CDR3 consists of 13 residues. From germline, CDR1 is MDHEN and CDR2 SYDVKM. CDR3 coding DNA: TGTTCCTACAGGGGGCGAAGCACAGATACGCAGTATTTT. Protein: CSYRGRSTDTQYF.

The J gene is TRBJ2-6, the V gene TRBV12-3 or TRBV12-4; D may be TRBD1 or TRBD2 (5 bases each). V lost 6 bases and J lost 1, with 16 bases in between. This CDR3 has 17 residues. CDR3 protein: CASSAGTVGSGANVLTF. CDR3 DNA sequence: TGTGCCAGCAGCGCCGGGACGGTTGGGTCTGGGGCCAACGTCCTGACTTTC.

This clonotype was seen many times. The V and J genes are TRBV6-2 or TRBV6-3 and TRBJ1-1; a weak D match, TRBD1 (5 bases). The CDR3 consists of 16 residues. CDR1 is MNHEY, CDR2 SVGEGT, per germline. V lost 5 bases and J 4 bases, leaving 20 bases between the germline ends. CDR3 nucleotides: TGTGCCAGCAGTCCCTTCAGACAGACTGATGGCACTGAAGCTTTCTTT. This translates into CASSPFRQTDGTEAFF.

The sample holds many counts of this clonotype. The V call is TRBV20-1, the J call TRBJ1-2; D is unresolved. This CDR3 is built from 14 residues. Germline CDR1 is DFQATT and CDR2 is SNEGSKA (reference sequence). Trimming pared 0 bases from V and 5 bases from J, leaving 13 bases between. The CDR3 region has the DNA TGCAGTGCTAGAGATCGGCTGGAGCGGTATGGCTACACCTTC. Its protein product is CSARDRLERYGYTF.

This clonotype has just a few counts. The rearrangement joins TRBV20-1 to TRBJ2-1; D is perhaps TRBD2 (6 bases). CDR3 length equals 19 residues. V was shortened by 5 bases and J by 0 bases, with 26 bases between the two germline ends. CDR1 and CDR2 from the germline V gene are DFQATT and SNEGSKA (reference sequence). The CDR3 DNA sequence: TGCAGTGCTCGACCCCTCCGGGACCTCCCCGGGAGCTCCTACAATGAGCAGTTCTTC. Its translation: CSARPLRDLPGSSYNEQFF.

In this sample, this clonotype turned up many times. The chain is built from TRBV12-3 or TRBV12-4 and TRBJ2-7; D gene unclear. This CDR3 has 11 amino acids. Written as DNA, the CDR3 is TGTGCGCACGGCTCCAACTACGAGCAGTACTTC. This gives the protein CAHGSNYEQYF.

Details on this clonotype: With a much larger clone just one base away, this may be a read error. The V call is TRBV7-8, the J call TRBJ2-7, with D unresolved. The CDR3 loop spans 12 amino acids. Trimming pared 5 bases from V and 6 bases from J, leaving 11 bases between. In germline, CDR1 is SGHVS, CDR2 FQNEAQ. CDR3 DNA: TGTGCCAGCAGCCAACTGGCTCCCGAGCAGTACTTC. Protein: CASSQLAPEQYF.

This clonotype came up a few times. This chain joins TRBV20-1 and TRBJ1-5; a weak D match, TRBD1 (5 bases). The germline V gene encodes CDR1 DFQATT and CDR2 SNEGSKA (reference sequence). The CDR3 length is 15 residues. V lost 6 bases and J 0 bases, leaving 15 bases between the germline ends. The chain's CDR3 is CSAAQETYSNQPQHF. DNA for the CDR3: TGCAGTGCGGCACAGGAGACCTATAGCAATCAGCCCCAGCATTTT.

This clonotype was seen a handful of times. V usage is TRBV5-4 and J usage is TRBJ1-3; D is ambiguous. Trimming stripped 4 bases from V and 0 bases from J, with 11 bases between. The CDR3 covers 15 residues. Germline lookup yields CDR1 SGHNT and CDR2 YYREEE (reference sequence). CDR3 coding DNA: TGTGCCAGCAGCCCGACGGTCGGCTCTGGAAACACCATATATTTT. This gives the protein CASSPTVGSGNTIYF.

In this sample, this clonotype turned up many times. This chain links TRBV7-2 with TRBJ1-1, with D tentatively TRBD1 (5 bases). CDR3 length: 13 residues. V lost 5 bases and J 1 base, leaving 8 bases between the germline ends. Germline values: CDR1 SGHTA, CDR2 FQGNSA. The CDR3 coding sequence is TGTGCCAGCAGCACTGGACAGAACACTGAAGCTTTCTTT. Its translation is CASSTGQNTEAFF.

This clonotype has a count of ten or more. V usage is TRBV20-1 and J usage is TRBJ2-1, with TRBD1 as a possible D gene (6 bases). Germline V lookup: CDR1 DFQATT, CDR2 SNEGSKA (reference sequence). There are 14 residues in the CDR3. Trimming shortened V by 6 bases and J by 4 bases, and 16 bases separated the two germline ends. The CDR3 here is CSASTGSGYNEQFF. The CDR3 DNA reads as TGCAGTGCCTCGACAGGTTCGGGTTACAATGAGCAGTTCTTC.

This clonotype has at least ten counts. V usage is TRBV28 and J usage is TRBJ2-3; 10 bases are shared with TRBD2. Germline values: CDR1 MDHEN, CDR2 SYDVKM. This CDR3 is built from 16 residues. The V and J ends lost 7 bases and 2 bases, in that order; junction bases with no gene match: 9. This CDR3 reads CASKNSGLAVTDTQYF. CDR3 nucleotide sequence: TGTGCCAGCAAAAACTCCGGACTAGCGGTCACAGATACGCAGTATTTT.

This clonotype came up many times. The chain uses TRBV6-1 and TRBJ2-7; D gene uncertain. Germline CDR1 is MNHNS and CDR2 is SASEGT. This CDR3 is built from 11 residues. The V end lost 6 bases, the J end lost 1 base, and 4 bases lay between the germline ends. The CDR3 loop reads CASRVSYEQYF. For the CDR3, the DNA is TGTGCCAGCAGGGTGTCCTACGAGCAGTACTTC.

This clonotype was recorded at least ten times. The rearrangement links TRBV28 to TRBJ2-5; D not certain. V dropped 3 bases and J dropped 1 base, with 6 bases sitting between them. CDR3 length: 13 residues. Germline lookup yields CDR1 MDHEN and CDR2 SYDVKM. The CDR3 spells CASSFNFQETQYF. In DNA, the CDR3 is TGTGCCAGCAGTTTTAACTTCCAAGAGACCCAGTACTTC.

This clonotype showed up just once. The V and J genes are TRBV20-1 and TRBJ2-5; 8 positions agree with TRBD2. V dropped 4 bases and J dropped 2; count of bases not matched to a gene: 6. Germline assignment: CDR1 DFQATT and CDR2 SNEGSKA (reference sequence). This CDR3 comprises 14 residues. The CDR3 sequence is CSANPTSGQETQYF. In DNA, the CDR3 is TGCAGTGCTAATCCCACTAGCGGACAAGAGACCCAGTACTTC.

This clonotype was detected many times. The chain recombines TRBV6-6 with TRBJ2-2; 7 bases are shared with TRBD2. The V segment lost 6 bases and the J segment 5 bases; nucleotides outside the gene matches: 15. CDR1 is MNHNY and CDR2 is SVGAGI in the germline V gene (reference sequence). The CDR3 extends over 17 amino acids. CDR3 nucleotides: TGTGCCAGCAGCCGGGGGATGGGCGGGAGCAGTACCGGGGAGCTGTTTTTT. It translates to CASSRGMGGSSTGELFF.

This clonotype was observed at least ten times. This rearrangement joins TRBV7-2 to TRBJ1-2, with 8 bases fitting TRBD1. The ends lost 6 bases at V and 3 bases at J; junction bases unmatched: 6. This CDR3 region has 14 residues. Per germline, CDR1 SGHTA and CDR2 FQGNSA. CDR3 nucleotides: TGTGCCAGCAGGAAAGGACAGGGCGACTATGGCTACACCTTC. Residues: CASRKGQGDYGYTF.

This clonotype has a handful of counts. The chain links TRBV5-1 to TRBJ2-3; a weak D match, TRBD2 (5 bases). From germline, CDR1 is SGHRS and CDR2 YFSETQ. V lost 4 bases and J 2 bases, leaving 14 bases between the germline ends. The CDR3 consists of 15 residues. CDR3 nucleotides: TGCGCCAGCAGCCTTTCTCTAGCCACCACAGATACGCAGTATTTT. It specifies CASSLSLATTDTQYF.

The CDR3 bases are TGCAGCGTTGACAGGGGACGAAGCAATCAGCCCCAGCATTTT. Protein product: CSVDRGRSNQPQHF. The V call is TRBV29-1, the J call TRBJ1-5; perhaps TRBD1 as D (6 bases). The CDR3 is 14 amino acids. Trimming took 3 bases from V and 1 from J, leaving 10 bases between them. In germline, CDR1 is SQVTM, CDR2 ANQGSEA.